Following are 11 T cell receptor beta chains from one sample sequenced in a study of cytomegalovirus exposure and HLA in healthy donors. PCR amplification relied on 60 Vbeta primers (plus 13 Jbeta primers). The repertoire was sequenced with immunoSEQ multiplex PCR; TCRdb's copy has only in-frame clones and lacks some. The table lists some 130,000 clones. The sequenced material came from PBMCs. These receptor sequences come from a woman in her 40s in good health and CMV-seronegative.

V and J are TRBV7-2 and TRBJ1-2, with D maybe TRBD1 (6 bases). The CDR3 contains 15 residues. The V gene lost 5 bases and the J gene lost 4 bases, with 17 bases spanning the gap. Per the germline V gene, CDR1 is SGHTA and CDR2 is FQGNSA. The CDR3 bases are TGTGCCAGCAGCCTCGGGGGCGGGGGGGCCTATGGCTACACCTTC. Translation: CASSLGGGGAYGYTF.

This chain joins TRBV5-1 and TRBJ2-3; 9 bases align to TRBD2. From germline, CDR1 is SGHRS and CDR2 YFSETQ. The CDR3 spans 18 residues. V shed 2 bases, J shed 0 bases, and the junction held 10 bases outside the gene matches. In DNA, the CDR3 is TGCGCCAGCAGCTTCGGGAGCGGGGGGAAGGCTAGCACAGATACGCAGTATTTT. As protein: CASSFGSGGKASTDTQYF.

The chain combines TRBV5-4 with TRBJ2-7, with a possible D match to TRBD2 (5 bases). The CDR3 has 14 residues. In germline, CDR1 is SGHNT, CDR2 YYREEE (reference sequence). The V end was cut by 4 bases, the J end by 1 base, with 12 bases between. CDR3 DNA: TGTGCCAGCAGCCCGGACTTCGTATCCTACGAGCAGTACTTC. Translation gives CASSPDFVSYEQYF.

This chain connects TRBV15 to TRBJ2-5; 12 bases are shared with TRBD1. This CDR3 contains 17 residues. V shed 2 bases and J 8 bases; nucleotides not matched to a gene: 12. The germline V gene encodes CDR1 LNHNV and CDR2 YYDKDF (reference sequence). This chain's CDR3 is CATSRSGTGGVRATQYF. DNA of the CDR3: TGTGCCACCAGCAGATCTGGGACAGGGGGCGTGAGGGCCACCCAGTACTTC.

The rearrangement joins TRBV7-2 to TRBJ1-2; 9 bases are shared with TRBD1. Germline V lookup: CDR1 SGHTA, CDR2 FQGNSA. This CDR3 spans 14 amino acids. V was clipped by 4 bases and J by 7 bases; unmatched bases: 7. CDR3 DNA: TGTGCCAGCAGCTGGGGACAGGGACAGGGTGGCTACACCTTC. Translated: CASSWGQGQGGYTF.

V and J are TRBV4-2 and TRBJ1-2; 8 bases line up with TRBD1. The CDR3 runs to 16 residues. The germline gives CDR1 LGHNA, CDR2 YNFKEQ. V dropped 5 bases and J dropped 0; count of bases not matched to a gene: 8. CDR3 DNA: TGTGCCAGCAGCGATAGACAGGGGCCGGCTAACTATGGCTACACCTTC. Translating gives CASSDRQGPANYGYTF.

This chain joins TRBV4-1 and TRBJ2-6; 9 bases align to TRBD1. This CDR3 has 18 amino acids. Germline V gives CDR1 MGHRA, CDR2 YSYEKL. The V segment lost 4 bases and the J segment 4 bases; nucleotides outside the gene matches: 11. The CDR3 protein is CASSLRPGTGSGANVLTF. The CDR3 coding sequence is TGCGCCAGCAGCCTCCGTCCCGGGACAGGGTCAGGGGCCAACGTCCTGACTTTC.

J is TRBJ1-1 and V is TRBV7-3; 7 bases match TRBD1. The trim removed 5 bases at V and 7 bases at J, leaving 7 bases unmatched. The CDR3 contains 13 residues. From germline, CDR1 is SGHTA and CDR2 FQGTGA. The CDR3 DNA sequence: TGTGCCAGCAGCCCACAGGGGTCCATTGAAGCTTTCTTT. This translates into CASSPQGSIEAFF.

The gene calls are TRBV5-6 and TRBJ2-3, with 8 positions matching TRBD2. Germline values: CDR1 SGHDT, CDR2 YYEEEE. V lost 2 bases, J lost 3 bases, and 5 bases stayed unmatched. CDR3 length: 15 residues. CDR3 protein: CASSFPAGATDTQYF. Here the CDR3 DNA reads TGTGCCAGCAGCTTTCCAGCGGGGGCAACAGATACGCAGTATTTT.

The chain is built from TRBV6-1 and TRBJ1-2; D unresolved. V lost 3 bases and J lost 2, with 19 bases in between. This CDR3 comprises 17 residues. Germline V CDR1 and CDR2: MNHNS, SASEGT. The CDR3 loop is CASSDGLPGLLNYGYTF. For the CDR3, the DNA is TGTGCCAGCAGTGATGGCTTGCCAGGACTGCTCAACTATGGCTACACCTTC.

J is TRBJ2-2 and V is TRBV5-1; D perhaps matches TRBD1 (6 bases). The germline gives CDR1 SGHRS, CDR2 YFSETQ. This CDR3 spans 14 amino acids. Trimming shortened V by 4 bases and J by 2 bases, and 9 bases separated the two germline ends. DNA of the CDR3: TGCGCCAGCAGCAGGGACACCAACACCGGGGAGCTGTTTTTT. Protein sequence: CASSRDTNTGELFF.